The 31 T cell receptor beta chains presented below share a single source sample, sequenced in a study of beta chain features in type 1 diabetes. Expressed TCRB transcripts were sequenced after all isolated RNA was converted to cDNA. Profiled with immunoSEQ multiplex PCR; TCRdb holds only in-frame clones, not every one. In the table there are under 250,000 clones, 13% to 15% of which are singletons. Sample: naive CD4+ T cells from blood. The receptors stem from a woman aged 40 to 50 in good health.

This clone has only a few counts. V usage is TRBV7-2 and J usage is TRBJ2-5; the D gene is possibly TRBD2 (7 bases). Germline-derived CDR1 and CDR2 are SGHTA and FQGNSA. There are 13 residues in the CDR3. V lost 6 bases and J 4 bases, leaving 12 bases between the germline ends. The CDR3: CASSRGARETQYF. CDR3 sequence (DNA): TGTGCCAGCAGTCGGGGGGCCCGAGAGACCCAGTACTTC.

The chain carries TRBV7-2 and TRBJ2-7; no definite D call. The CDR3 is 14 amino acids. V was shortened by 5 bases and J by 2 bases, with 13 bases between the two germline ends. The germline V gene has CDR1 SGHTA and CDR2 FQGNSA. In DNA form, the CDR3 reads TGTGCCAGCAGCCCGATTGACAAACCCTACGAGCAGTACTTC. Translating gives CASSPIDKPYEQYF.

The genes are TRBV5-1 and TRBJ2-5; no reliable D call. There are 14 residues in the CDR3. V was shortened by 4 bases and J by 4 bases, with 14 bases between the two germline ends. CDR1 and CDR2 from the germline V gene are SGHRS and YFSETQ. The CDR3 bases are TGCGCCAGCAGCGGCCCCGTTCCGGGAGAGACCCAGTACTTC. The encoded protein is CASSGPVPGETQYF. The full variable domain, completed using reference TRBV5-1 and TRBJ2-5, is KAGVTQTPRYLIKTRGQQVTLSCSPISGHRSVSWYQQTPGQGLQFLFEYFSETQRNKGNFPGRFSGRQFSNSRSEMNVSTLELGDSALYLCASSGPVPGETQYFGPGTRLLVL.

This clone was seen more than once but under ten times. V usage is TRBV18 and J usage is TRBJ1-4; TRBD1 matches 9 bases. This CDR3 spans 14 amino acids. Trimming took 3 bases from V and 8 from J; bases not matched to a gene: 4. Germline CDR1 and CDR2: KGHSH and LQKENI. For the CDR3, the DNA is TGTGCCAGCTCACCTAACAGGGGGCCGGAAAAACTGTTTTTT. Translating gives CASSPNRGPEKLFF.

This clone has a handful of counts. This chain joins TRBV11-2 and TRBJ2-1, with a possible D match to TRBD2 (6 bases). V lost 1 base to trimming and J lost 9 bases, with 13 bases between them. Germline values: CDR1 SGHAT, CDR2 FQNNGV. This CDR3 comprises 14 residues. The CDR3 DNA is TGTGCCAGCAGCTTAGTTGCGGGAAGCGGTGAGCAGTTCTTC. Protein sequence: CASSLVAGSGEQFF.

CDR3 loop: CASVDRAGNTIYF. CDR3 bases: TGTGCCAGCGTCGACAGGGCAGGAAACACCATATATTTT. The chain carries TRBV6-5 and TRBJ1-3, with TRBD1 matching 7 bases. Per the germline V gene, CDR1 is MNHEY and CDR2 is SVGAGI. This CDR3 has 13 residues. V dropped 8 bases and J dropped 4; count of bases not matched to a gene: 5.

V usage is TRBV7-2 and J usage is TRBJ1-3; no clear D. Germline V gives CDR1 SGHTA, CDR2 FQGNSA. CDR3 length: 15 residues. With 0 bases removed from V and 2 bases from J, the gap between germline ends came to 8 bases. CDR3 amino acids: CASSLAGSPGNTIYF. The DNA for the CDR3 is TGTGCCAGCAGCTTAGCCGGGTCCCCTGGAAACACCATATATTTT.

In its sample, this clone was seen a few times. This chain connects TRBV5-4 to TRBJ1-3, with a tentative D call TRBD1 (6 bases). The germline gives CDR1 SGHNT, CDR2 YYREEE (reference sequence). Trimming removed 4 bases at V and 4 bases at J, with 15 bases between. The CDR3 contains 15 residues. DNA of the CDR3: TGTGCCAGCAGCAAACCGGGGGGGCACGGAAACACCATATATTTT. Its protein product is CASSKPGGHGNTIYF.

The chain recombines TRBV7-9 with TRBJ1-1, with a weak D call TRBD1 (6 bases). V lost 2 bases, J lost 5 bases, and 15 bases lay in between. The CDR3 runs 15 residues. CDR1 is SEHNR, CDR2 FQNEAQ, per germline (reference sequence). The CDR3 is CASSLSSTGLTEAFF. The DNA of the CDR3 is TGTGCCAGCAGCTTATCCTCCACAGGGTTAACTGAAGCTTTCTTT.

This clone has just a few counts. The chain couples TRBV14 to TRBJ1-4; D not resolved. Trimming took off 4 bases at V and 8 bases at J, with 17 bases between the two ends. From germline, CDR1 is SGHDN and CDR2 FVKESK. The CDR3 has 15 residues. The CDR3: CASSLRRGSGEKLFF. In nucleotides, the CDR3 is TGTGCCAGCAGCCTGAGACGGGGTTCGGGAGAAAAACTGTTTTTT.

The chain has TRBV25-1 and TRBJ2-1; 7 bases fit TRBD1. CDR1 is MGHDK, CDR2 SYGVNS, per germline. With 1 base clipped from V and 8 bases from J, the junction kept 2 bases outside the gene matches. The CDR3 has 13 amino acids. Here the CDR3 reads CASSESDRDEQFF. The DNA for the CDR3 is TGTGCCAGCAGTGAATCCGACAGGGATGAGCAGTTCTTC.

CDR3 nucleotide sequence: TGTGCCAGCAGCCGGGGCTACGGGACAGGGGAAGAGACCCAGTACTTC. This sequence encodes CASSRGYGTGEETQYF. The chain is built from TRBV11-1 and TRBJ2-5; 10 bases line up with TRBD1. The CDR3 spans 16 residues. Trimming at V came to 5 bases and at J to 3 bases, leaving 9 bases not matched to a gene. Germline V gene lookup returns CDR1 SGHAT and CDR2 FQDESV (reference sequence).

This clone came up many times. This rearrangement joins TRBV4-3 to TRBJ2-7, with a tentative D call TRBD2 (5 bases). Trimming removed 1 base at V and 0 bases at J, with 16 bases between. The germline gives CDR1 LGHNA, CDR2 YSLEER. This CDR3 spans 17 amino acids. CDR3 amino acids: CASSQGEGGSSSYEQYF. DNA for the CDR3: TGCGCCAGCAGCCAAGGAGAGGGCGGTTCGAGCTCCTACGAGCAGTACTTC.

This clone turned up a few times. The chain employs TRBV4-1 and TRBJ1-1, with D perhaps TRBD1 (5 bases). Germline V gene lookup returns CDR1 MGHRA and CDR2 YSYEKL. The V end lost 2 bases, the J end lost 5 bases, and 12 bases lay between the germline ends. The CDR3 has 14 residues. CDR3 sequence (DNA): TGCGCCAGCAGCCAAACGGGCGGGGGAACTGAAGCTTTCTTT. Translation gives CASSQTGGGTEAFF.

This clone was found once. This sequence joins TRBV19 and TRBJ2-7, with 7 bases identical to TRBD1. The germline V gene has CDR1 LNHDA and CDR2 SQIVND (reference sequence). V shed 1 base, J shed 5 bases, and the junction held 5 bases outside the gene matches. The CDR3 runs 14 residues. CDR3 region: CASSIGQGVNEQYF. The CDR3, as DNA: TGTGCCAGTAGTATAGGGCAGGGGGTCAACGAGCAGTACTTC.

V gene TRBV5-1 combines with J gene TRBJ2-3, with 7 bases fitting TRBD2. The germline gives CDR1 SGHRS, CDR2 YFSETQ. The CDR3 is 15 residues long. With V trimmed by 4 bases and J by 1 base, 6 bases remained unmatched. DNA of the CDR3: TGCGCCAGCAGCCGGAGCGGGGATCGCACAGATACGCAGTATTTT. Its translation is CASSRSGDRTDTQYF. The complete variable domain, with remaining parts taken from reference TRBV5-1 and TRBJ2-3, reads KAGVTQTPRYLIKTRGQQVTLSCSPISGHRSVSWYQQTPGQGLQFLFEYFSETQRNKGNFPGRFSGRQFSNSRSEMNVSTLELGDSALYLCASSRSGDRTDTQYFGPGTRLTVL.

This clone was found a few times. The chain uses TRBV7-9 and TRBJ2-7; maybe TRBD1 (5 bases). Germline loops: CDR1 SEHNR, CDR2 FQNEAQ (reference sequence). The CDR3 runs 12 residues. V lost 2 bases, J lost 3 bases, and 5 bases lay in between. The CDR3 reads CASSLTGYEQYF. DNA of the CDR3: TGTGCCAGCAGCTTAACAGGCTACGAGCAGTACTTC.

CDR3 loop: CASSLGTGGLLGTIYF. The CDR3, as DNA: TGTGCCAGCAGCTTGGGGACAGGAGGGCTGCTGGGCACCATATATTTT. The chain employs TRBV7-6 and TRBJ1-3; 8 nucleotides agree with TRBD1. This CDR3 has 16 residues. Germline CDR1 and CDR2: SGHVS and FNYEAQ. With V trimmed by 3 bases and J by 9 bases, 13 bases remained unmatched.

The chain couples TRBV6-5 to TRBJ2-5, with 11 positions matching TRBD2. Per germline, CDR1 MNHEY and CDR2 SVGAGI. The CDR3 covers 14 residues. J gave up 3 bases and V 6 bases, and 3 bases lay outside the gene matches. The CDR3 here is CASSQTSGEETQYF. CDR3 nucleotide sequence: TGTGCCAGCAGCCAGACTAGCGGGGAAGAGACCCAGTACTTC.

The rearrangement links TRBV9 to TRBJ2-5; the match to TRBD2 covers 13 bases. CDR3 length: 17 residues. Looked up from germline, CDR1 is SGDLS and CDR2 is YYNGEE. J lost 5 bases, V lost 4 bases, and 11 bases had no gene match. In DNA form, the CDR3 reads TGTGCCAGCAGCCGCTCTCCTGGACTAGCGGGGGATGAGACCCAGTACTTC. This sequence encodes CASSRSPGLAGDETQYF. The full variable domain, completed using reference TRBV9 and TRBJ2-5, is DSGVTQTPKHLITATGQRVTLRCSPRSGDLSVYWYQQSLDQGLQFLIQYYNGEERAKGNILERFSAQQFPDLHSELNLSSLELGDSALYFCASSRSPGLAGDETQYFGPGTRLLVL.

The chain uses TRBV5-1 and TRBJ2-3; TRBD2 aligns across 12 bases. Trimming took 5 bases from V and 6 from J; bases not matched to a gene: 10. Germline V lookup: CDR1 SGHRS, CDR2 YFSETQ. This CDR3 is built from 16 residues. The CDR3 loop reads CASRLAGGPPSDTQYF. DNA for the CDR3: TGCGCCAGCAGGCTAGCGGGGGGGCCTCCCAGCGATACGCAGTATTTT.

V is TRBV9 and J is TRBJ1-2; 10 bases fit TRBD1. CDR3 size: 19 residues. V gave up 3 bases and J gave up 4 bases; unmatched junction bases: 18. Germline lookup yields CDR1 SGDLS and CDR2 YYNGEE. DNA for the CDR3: TGTGCCAGCAGCGGGACCGGGTGGACAGGGGGGCTCTTCGGCTATGGCTACACCTTC. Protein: CASSGTGWTGGLFGYGYTF. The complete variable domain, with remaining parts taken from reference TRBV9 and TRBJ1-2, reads DSGVTQTPKHLITATGQRVTLRCSPRSGDLSVYWYQQSLDQGLQFLIQYYNGEERAKGNILERFSAQQFPDLHSELNLSSLELGDSALYFCASSGTGWTGGLFGYGYTFGSGTRLTVV.

CDR3 sequence: CASSGLGLAGETQYF. As DNA, the CDR3 is TGTGCCAGCAGTGGGCTCGGGCTAGCCGGGGAGACCCAGTACTTC. The chain joins TRBV6-1 to TRBJ2-5, with D possibly TRBD2 on 5 matching bases. The germline V gene encodes CDR1 MNHNS and CDR2 SASEGT. V lost 4 bases and J lost 5, with 17 bases in between. This CDR3 contains 15 residues.

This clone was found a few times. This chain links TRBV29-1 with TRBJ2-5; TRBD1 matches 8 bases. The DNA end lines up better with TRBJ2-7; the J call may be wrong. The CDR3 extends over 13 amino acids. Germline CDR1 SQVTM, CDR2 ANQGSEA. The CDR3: CSVGQGRSHEQYF. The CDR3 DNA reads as TGCAGCGTTGGACAGGGGAGGTCCCACGAGCAGTACTTC.

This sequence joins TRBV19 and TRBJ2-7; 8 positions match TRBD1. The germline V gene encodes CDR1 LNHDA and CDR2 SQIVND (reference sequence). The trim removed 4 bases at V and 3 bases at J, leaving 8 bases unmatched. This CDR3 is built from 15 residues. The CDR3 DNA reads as TGTGCCAGTAGTACCACCCCACAGGGGGGCTACGAGCAGTACTTC. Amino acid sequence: CASSTTPQGGYEQYF.

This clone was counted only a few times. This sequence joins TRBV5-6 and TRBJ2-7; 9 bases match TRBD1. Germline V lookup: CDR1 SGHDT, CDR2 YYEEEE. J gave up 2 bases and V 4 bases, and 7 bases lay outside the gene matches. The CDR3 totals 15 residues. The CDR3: CASSGRTGVTYEQYF. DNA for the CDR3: TGTGCCAGCAGCGGAAGGACAGGGGTAACCTACGAGCAGTACTTC.

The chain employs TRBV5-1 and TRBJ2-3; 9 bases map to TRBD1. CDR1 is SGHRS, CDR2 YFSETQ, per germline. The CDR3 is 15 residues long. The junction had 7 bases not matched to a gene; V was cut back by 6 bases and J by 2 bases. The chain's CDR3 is CASNSGTGNTDTQYF. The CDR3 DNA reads TGCGCCAGCAATTCCGGGACAGGGAACACAGATACGCAGTATTTT.

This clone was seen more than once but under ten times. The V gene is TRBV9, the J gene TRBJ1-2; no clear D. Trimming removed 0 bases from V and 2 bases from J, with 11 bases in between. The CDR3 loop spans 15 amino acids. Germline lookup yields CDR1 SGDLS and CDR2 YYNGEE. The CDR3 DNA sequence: TGTGCCAGCAGCGTAGTGACGGCAGGCAACTATGGCTACACCTTC. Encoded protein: CASSVVTAGNYGYTF.

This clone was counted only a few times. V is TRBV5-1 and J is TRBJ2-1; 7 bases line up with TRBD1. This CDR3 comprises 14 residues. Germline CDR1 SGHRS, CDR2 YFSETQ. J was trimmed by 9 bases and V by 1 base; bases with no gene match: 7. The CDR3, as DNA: TGCGCCAGCAGCTTGCAGACAGGGAGTATTGAGCAGTTCTTC. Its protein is CASSLQTGSIEQFF.

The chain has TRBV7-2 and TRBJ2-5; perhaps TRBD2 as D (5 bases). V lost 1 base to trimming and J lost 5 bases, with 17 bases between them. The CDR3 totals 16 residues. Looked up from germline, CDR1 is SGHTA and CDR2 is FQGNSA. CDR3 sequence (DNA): TGTGCCAGCAGCTTAGATTTAGGTAGCGCGGGTGAGACCCAGTACTTC. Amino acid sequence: CASSLDLGSAGETQYF.

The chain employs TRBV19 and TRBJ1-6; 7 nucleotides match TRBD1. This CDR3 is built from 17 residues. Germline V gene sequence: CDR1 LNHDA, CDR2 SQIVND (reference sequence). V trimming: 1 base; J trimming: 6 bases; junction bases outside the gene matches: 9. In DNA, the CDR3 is TGTGCCAGTAGTATAGCACAGGGGAGTTTCGGTAATTCACCCCTCCACTTT. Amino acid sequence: CASSIAQGSFGNSPLHF.